The 14 T cell receptor beta chains given below trace back to one sample, sequenced in a study of blood T cell repertoires in COVID-19. Sequencing used immunoSEQ multiplex PCR; TCRdb keeps in-frame clones, though not all of them. The sample lists about 15,000 clones; around 91% were seen once. The sequencing input was peripheral blood. The receptors here all came from a human donor in a cohort sampled during active COVID-19.

V and J are TRBV7-2 and TRBJ1-5, with TRBD1 as a possible D gene (5 bases). The V gene lost 0 bases and the J gene lost 5 bases, with 5 bases spanning the gap. This CDR3 contains 13 residues. CDR1 SGHTA and CDR2 FQGNSA come from the germline V gene. The CDR3 nucleotides are TGTGCCAGCAGCTTAGCAGGGGATCAGCCCCAGCATTTT. Translated: CASSLAGDQPQHF.

The chain employs TRBV24-1 and TRBJ2-3; 9 nucleotides match TRBD2. Germline V gene lookup returns CDR1 KGHDR and CDR2 SFDVKD. The CDR3 has 16 residues. With V trimmed by 3 bases and J by 1 base, 4 bases remained unmatched. CDR3 region: CATSDEGLAGTDTQYF. In nucleotides, the CDR3 is TGTGCCACCAGTGATGAGGGACTAGCTGGCACAGATACGCAGTATTTT.

CDR3 residues: CASSKALGQNNRSPYEQYF. The CDR3 bases are TGTGCCAGCAGCAAAGCGCTGGGACAGAATAACCGAAGCCCCTACGAGCAGTACTTC. The rearrangement uses TRBV21-1 and TRBJ2-7; no DNA check was done on the table's D call, TRBD1. TRBV21-1 is listed as a pseudogene. The CDR3 extends over 19 amino acids.

The genes are TRBV27 and TRBJ2-1; 9 bases are a match to TRBD2. The CDR3 has 16 residues. After removal of 5 bases from V and 6 bases from J, the junction contained 11 bases not matched to a gene. CDR1 is MNHEY, CDR2 SMNVEV, per germline (reference sequence). The CDR3 DNA is TGTGCCAGCAGTCCCGTAGCGGGAGCAAGGGGCAATGAGCAGTTCTTC. Its protein product is CASSPVAGARGNEQFF.

In this sample, this clone turned up once. The chain employs TRBV18 and TRBJ2-1; D might be TRBD2 (6 bases). CDR3 length equals 14 residues. V was pared by 5 bases and J by 4 bases, with 12 bases between. Germline values: CDR1 KGHSH, CDR2 LQKENI. This CDR3 reads CASSVSGRYNEQFF. In DNA form, the CDR3 reads TGTGCCAGCTCAGTCTCAGGGAGGTACAATGAGCAGTTCTTC.

The V and J genes are TRBV2 and TRBJ1-1; TRBD1 aligns across 7 bases. Germline trimming cut 6 bases from V and 6 bases from J; bases unmatched to any gene: 7. This CDR3 has 13 residues. Germline loops: CDR1 SNHLY, CDR2 FYNNEI. The CDR3 sequence is CASSRQGVAEAFF. CDR3 nucleotides: TGTGCCAGCAGCAGACAGGGAGTGGCTGAAGCTTTCTTT. The full variable domain, rest sourced from reference TRBV2 and TRBJ1-1, is EPEVTQTPSHQVTQMGQEVILRCVPISNHLYFYWYRQILGQKVEFLVSFYNNEISEKSEIFDDQFSVERPDGSNFTLKIRSTKLEDSAMYFCASSRQGVAEAFFGQGTRLTVV.

The rearrangement links TRBV28 to TRBJ2-7; no definite D call. Germline V gene lookup returns CDR1 MDHEN and CDR2 SYDVKM. There are 13 residues in the CDR3. With 1 base removed from V and 6 bases from J, the gap between germline ends came to 10 bases. Written as DNA, the CDR3 is TGTGCCAGCAGTTTATCCATCCACGGCGAGCAGTACTTC. Its protein is CASSLSIHGEQYF.

This chain joins TRBV14 and TRBJ2-1; TRBD2 matches at 8 bases. CDR1 and CDR2 from the germline V gene are SGHDN and FVKESK. The V segment lost 2 bases and the J segment 6 bases; nucleotides outside the gene matches: 9. The CDR3 covers 16 residues. The CDR3, as DNA: TGTGCCAGCAGCCAATTAACCGGGACTAGTGCCAATGAGCAGTTCTTC. Protein product: CASSQLTGTSANEQFF.

The rearrangement uses TRBV7-2 and TRBJ1-1; possibly TRBD1 for D (5 bases). From germline, CDR1 is SGHTA and CDR2 FQGNSA. Deletions cut 5 bases from V and 2 bases from J, with 21 bases between. The CDR3 covers 17 residues. CDR3: CASSPAFKRRGNTEAFF. In DNA form, the CDR3 reads TGTGCCAGCAGCCCAGCCTTTAAACGGCGGGGCAACACTGAAGCTTTCTTT.

The chain combines TRBV18 with TRBJ1-5; maybe TRBD1 (6 bases). The germline V and J ends were trimmed by 2 bases and 0 bases, with 11 bases remaining between them. CDR3 length: 16 residues. Germline V gene sequence: CDR1 KGHSH, CDR2 LQKENI. CDR3 protein: CASSPSTGNSNQPQHF. As DNA, the CDR3 is TGTGCCAGCTCACCATCGACAGGTAATAGCAATCAGCCCCAGCATTTT.

V is TRBV7-9 and J is TRBJ2-1; maybe TRBD1 (6 bases). Looked up from germline, CDR1 is SEHNR and CDR2 is FQNEAQ (reference sequence). The V and J ends lost 1 base and 14 bases respectively, with 15 bases between them. The CDR3 contains 13 residues. Written as DNA, the CDR3 is TGTGCCAGCAGCTTAGAGGGGGACCTTAGAAAGTTCTTC. Amino acids: CASSLEGDLRKFF.

The chain uses TRBV29-1 and TRBJ2-4; D may be TRBD1 (6 bases). Trimming left V 3 bases short and J 6 bases short, with 9 bases between. Germline CDR1 SQVTM, CDR2 ANQGSEA. This CDR3 region has 12 residues. The CDR3 sequence: CSVDRGPNIQYF. The DNA for the CDR3 is TGCAGCGTTGACAGGGGACCAAACATTCAGTACTTC.

Only a few counts were recorded for this clone. This chain connects TRBV7-9 to TRBJ1-5, with a possible D match to TRBD1 (6 bases). The CDR3 sequence is 14 residues long. V lost 3 bases to trimming and J lost 4 bases, with 10 bases between them. CDR1 and CDR2 (germline): SEHNR, FQNEAQ (reference sequence). CDR3 DNA: TGTGCCAGCAGCTTCGCTCAGGGGAATCAGCCCCAGCATTTT. Translation gives CASSFAQGNQPQHF.

The J gene is TRBJ2-7, the V gene TRBV11-2, with a possible D match to TRBD1 (6 bases). This CDR3 region has 14 residues. CDR1 and CDR2 (germline): SGHAT, FQNNGV. V dropped 5 bases and J dropped 4 bases, with 15 bases sitting between them. CDR3 coding DNA: TGTGCCAGCAGCGTGAGACAGGAGGAATACGAGCAGTACTTC. Translated, it gives CASSVRQEEYEQYF.